The 14 T cell receptor beta chains given below trace back to one sample, sequenced in a study of T cell responses to AZD1222 COVID-19 vaccine. The assay was immunoSEQ multiplex PCR, and TCRdb's table has in-frame clones only and misses some. The table includes some 90,000 clones, approximately 88% detected once. The source material was peripheral blood, sampled on day 0 of AZD1222 vaccination. Receptors originate from an adult in good health.

This chain connects TRBV7-8 to TRBJ2-7, with TRBD2 matching 8 bases. J gave up 1 base and V 0 bases, and 11 bases lay outside the gene matches. Germline-derived CDR1 and CDR2 are SGHVS and FQNEAQ. There are 18 residues in the CDR3. The CDR3 spells CASSLAWGAAGASYEQYF. The CDR3 coding sequence is TGTGCCAGCAGCTTAGCGTGGGGGGCAGCGGGGGCTTCCTACGAGCAGTACTTC. Filled out from reference TRBV7-8 and TRBJ2-7, the complete variable domain reads GAGVSQSPRYKVAKRGQDVALRCDPISGHVSLFWYQQALGQGPEFLTYFQNEAQLDKSGLPSDRFFAERPEGSVSTLKIQRTQQEDSAVYLCASSLAWGAAGASYEQYFGPGTRLTVT.

This clone was recorded only once. J is TRBJ2-3 and V is TRBV5-4; D is ambiguous. Germline V gene sequence: CDR1 SGHNT, CDR2 YYREEE (reference sequence). The length of the CDR3 is 13 residues. The V and J ends lost 0 bases and 0 bases respectively, with 2 bases between them. Here the CDR3 DNA reads TGTGCCAGCAGCTTGGATAGCACAGATACGCAGTATTTT. It specifies CASSLDSTDTQYF.

This clone showed up just once. The CDR3 nucleotides are TGCAGTGCTAGTCCCACGAGCCGGGACACCGCCGAGACCCAGTACTTC. It yields the protein CSASPTSRDTAETQYF. The J gene is TRBJ2-5, the V gene TRBV20-1; a possible D gene is TRBD1 (6 bases). Trimming removed 3 bases at V and 5 bases at J, with 22 bases between. Germline lookup yields CDR1 DFQATT and CDR2 SNEGSKA (reference sequence). This CDR3 has 16 amino acids.

The chain recombines TRBV5-1 with TRBJ1-1, with D tentatively TRBD1 (5 bases). The CDR3 consists of 16 residues. Between the trimmed V and J ends, which lost 1 base and 4 bases, there was a span of 17 bases. In germline, CDR1 is SGHRS, CDR2 YFSETQ. The CDR3 sequence: CASSLSPGGLGTEAFF. CDR3 DNA sequence: TGCGCCAGCAGCTTGAGTCCGGGGGGATTGGGCACTGAAGCTTTCTTT.

The J gene is TRBJ1-1, the V gene TRBV9; possible D gene TRBD1, 5 bases. The germline gives CDR1 SGDLS, CDR2 YYNGEE. This CDR3 spans 18 amino acids. V dropped 4 bases and J dropped 4 bases, with 26 bases sitting between them. Written as DNA, the CDR3 is TGTGCCAGCAGCACCCGCGTTGGAGGACAACACCACAGCACTGAAGCTTTCTTT. This sequence encodes CASSTRVGGQHHSTEAFF.

The CDR3 sequence is CASSLWLVTPVIEQFF. The CDR3 nucleotides read TGTGCCAGCAGCTTGTGGCTAGTGACCCCTGTTATCGAGCAGTTCTTC. This chain uses TRBV5-8 with TRBJ2-1; D is undetermined. Trimming removed 1 base at V and 10 bases at J, with 21 bases between. The CDR3 extends over 16 amino acids. Germline-derived CDR1 and CDR2 are SGHTS and YDEGEE.

This chain links TRBV7-2 with TRBJ1-6; D ambiguous. V lost 4 bases and J lost 8, with 12 bases in between. There are 14 residues in the CDR3. Germline CDR1 and CDR2: SGHTA and FQGNSA. The CDR3 DNA reads as TGTGCCAGCAGCTCCGTAACCGAGGATTCACCCCTCCACTTT. Encoded protein: CASSSVTEDSPLHF.

The chain combines TRBV30 with TRBJ1-2; no clear D. This CDR3 region has 14 residues. Trimming shortened V by 5 bases and J by 6 bases, and 19 bases separated the two germline ends. Germline lookup yields CDR1 GTSNPN and CDR2 SVGIG (reference sequence). CDR3 coding DNA: TGTGCCTGGGCCCGGGAGGGCTCCTGGGATGGCTACACCTTC. It codes for CAWAREGSWDGYTF. The full variable domain, completed using reference TRBV30 and TRBJ1-2, is SQTIHQWPATLVQPVGSPLSLECTVEGTSNPNLYWYRQAAGRGLQLLFYSVGIGQISSEVPQNLSASRPQDRQFILSSKKLLLSDSGFYLCAWAREGSWDGYTFGSGTRLTVV.

The J gene is TRBJ1-1, the V gene TRBV7-6; unclear D gene. The CDR3 length is 13 residues. V lost 7 bases and J 2 bases, leaving 11 bases between the germline ends. Germline V lookup: CDR1 SGHVS, CDR2 FNYEAQ. The CDR3 region has the DNA TGTGCCAGCACCCCCGACGCAAACACTGAAGCTTTCTTT. It is translated as CASTPDANTEAFF.

The chain has TRBV11-2 and TRBJ2-1; no definite D call. Between the trimmed V and J ends, which lost 1 base and 10 bases, there was a span of 8 bases. Germline assignment: CDR1 SGHAT and CDR2 FQNNGV. CDR3 size: 12 residues. CDR3 nucleotides: TGTGCCAGCAGCTTAGGGGTTCCCGAGCAGTTCTTC. Protein product: CASSLGVPEQFF.

This sequence joins TRBV7-2 and TRBJ2-1; 14 bases line up with TRBD2. The CDR3 length is 19 residues. The ends lost 1 base at V and 10 bases at J; junction bases unmatched: 15. Per the germline V gene, CDR1 is SGHTA and CDR2 is FQGNSA. The CDR3 DNA follows: TGTGCCAGCAGCTTAGTGAATCCCGGGACTAGCGGGAGTTTGGGAGAGCAGTTCTTC. It is translated as CASSLVNPGTSGSLGEQFF. Based on the CDR3 plus reference TRBV7-2 and TRBJ2-1, the full variable domain is GAGVSQSPSNKVTEKGKDVELRCDPISGHTALYWYRQSLGQGLEFLIYFQGNSAPDKSGLPSDRFSAERTGGSVSTLTIQRTQQEDSAVYLCASSLVNPGTSGSLGEQFFGPGTRLTVL.

The chain employs TRBV4-3 and TRBJ1-2; D ambiguous. With 3 bases removed from V and 5 bases from J, the gap between germline ends came to 13 bases. The germline V gene has CDR1 LGHNA and CDR2 YSLEER. The CDR3 totals 14 residues. The CDR3 region has the DNA TGCGCCAGCAGCCATGGGGAGGGTAGTTATGGCTACACCTTC. Protein: CASSHGEGSYGYTF.

The chain couples TRBV11-2 to TRBJ2-1; the match to TRBD2 covers 11 bases. The CDR3 is made up of 15 amino acids. Germline lookup yields CDR1 SGHAT and CDR2 FQNNGV. The J segment lost 6 bases and the V segment lost 1 base, leaving 2 bases of the junction unmatched. The CDR3, as DNA: TGTGCCAGCAGCTTAGGGCTAGCGGGAGGCAATGAGCAGTTCTTC. Residues: CASSLGLAGGNEQFF.

CDR3 nucleotides: TGTGCCAGCAGCCCGACGGAATACAATGAGCAGTTCTTC. Its protein is CASSPTEYNEQFF. The chain joins TRBV3-1 (or the pseudogene TRBV3-2) to TRBJ2-1, with D uncertain. Germline assignment: CDR1 LGHDT and CDR2 YNNKEL (reference sequence). The CDR3 contains 13 residues. Trimming took 4 bases from V and 4 from J, leaving 8 bases between them.